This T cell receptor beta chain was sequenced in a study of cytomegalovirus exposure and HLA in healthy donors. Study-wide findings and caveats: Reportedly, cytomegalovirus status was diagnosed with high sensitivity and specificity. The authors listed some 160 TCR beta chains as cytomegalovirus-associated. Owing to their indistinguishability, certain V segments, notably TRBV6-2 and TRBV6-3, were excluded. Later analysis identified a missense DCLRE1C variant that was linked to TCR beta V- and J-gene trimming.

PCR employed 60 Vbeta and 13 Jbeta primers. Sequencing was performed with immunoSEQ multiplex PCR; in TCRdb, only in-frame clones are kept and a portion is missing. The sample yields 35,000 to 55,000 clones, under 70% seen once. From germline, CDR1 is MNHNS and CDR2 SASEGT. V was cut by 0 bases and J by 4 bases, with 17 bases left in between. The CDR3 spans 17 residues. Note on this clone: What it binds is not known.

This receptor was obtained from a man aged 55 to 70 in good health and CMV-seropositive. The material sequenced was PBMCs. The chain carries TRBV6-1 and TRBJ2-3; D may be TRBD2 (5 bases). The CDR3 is CASSEAVSPGGPDTQYF. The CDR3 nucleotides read TGTGCCAGCAGTGAAGCAGTCAGCCCCGGCGGGCCAGATACGCAGTATTTT.